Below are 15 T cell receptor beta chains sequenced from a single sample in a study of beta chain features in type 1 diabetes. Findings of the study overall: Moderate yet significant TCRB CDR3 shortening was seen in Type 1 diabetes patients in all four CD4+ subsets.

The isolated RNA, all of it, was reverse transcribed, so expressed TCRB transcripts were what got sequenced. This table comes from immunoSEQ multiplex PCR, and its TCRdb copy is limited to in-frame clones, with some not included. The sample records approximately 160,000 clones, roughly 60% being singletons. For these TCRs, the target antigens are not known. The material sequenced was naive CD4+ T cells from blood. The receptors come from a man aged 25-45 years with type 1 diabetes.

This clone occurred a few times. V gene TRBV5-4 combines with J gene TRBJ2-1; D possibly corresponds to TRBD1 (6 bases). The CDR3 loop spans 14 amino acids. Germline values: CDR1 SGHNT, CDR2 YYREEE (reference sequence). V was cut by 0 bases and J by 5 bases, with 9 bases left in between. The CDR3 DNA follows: TGTGCCAGCAGCTTGGCCCCAGGGGACAATGAGCAGTTCTTC. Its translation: CASSLAPGDNEQFF.

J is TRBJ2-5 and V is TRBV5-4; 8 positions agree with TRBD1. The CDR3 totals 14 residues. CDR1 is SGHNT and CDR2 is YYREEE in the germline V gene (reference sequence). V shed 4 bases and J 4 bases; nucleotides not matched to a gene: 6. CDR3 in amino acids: CASSTDRVGETQYF. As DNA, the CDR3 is TGTGCCAGCAGCACGGACAGGGTAGGAGAGACCCAGTACTTC.

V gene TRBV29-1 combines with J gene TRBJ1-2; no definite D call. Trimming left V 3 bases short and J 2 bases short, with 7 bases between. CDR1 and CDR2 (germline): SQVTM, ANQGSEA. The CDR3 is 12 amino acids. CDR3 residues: CSVDSGNYGYTF. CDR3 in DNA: TGCAGCGTTGACTCCGGGAACTATGGCTACACCTTC.

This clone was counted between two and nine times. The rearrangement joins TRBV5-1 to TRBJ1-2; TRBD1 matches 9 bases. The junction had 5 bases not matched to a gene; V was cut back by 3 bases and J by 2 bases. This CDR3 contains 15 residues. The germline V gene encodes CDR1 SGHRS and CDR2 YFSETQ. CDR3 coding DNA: TGCGCCAGCAGCTCCCGGACAGGGGTAAACTATGGCTACACCTTC. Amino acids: CASSSRTGVNYGYTF.

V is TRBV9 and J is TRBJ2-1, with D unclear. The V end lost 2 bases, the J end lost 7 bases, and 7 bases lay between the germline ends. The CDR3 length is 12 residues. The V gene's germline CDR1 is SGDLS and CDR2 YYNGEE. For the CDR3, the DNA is TGTGCCAGCAGCGTCGGCATAAATGAGCAGTTCTTC. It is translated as CASSVGINEQFF. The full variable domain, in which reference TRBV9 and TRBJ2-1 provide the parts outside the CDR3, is DSGVTQTPKHLITATGQRVTLRCSPRSGDLSVYWYQQSLDQGLQFLIQYYNGEERAKGNILERFSAQQFPDLHSELNLSSLELGDSALYFCASSVGINEQFFGPGTRLTVL.

The CDR3 region is CASSVDLGAGNTIYF. CDR3 DNA: TGTGCCAGCAGCGTAGATTTAGGGGCTGGAAACACCATATATTTT. The chain recombines TRBV9 with TRBJ1-3, with D tentatively TRBD1 (5 bases). Germline CDR1 SGDLS, CDR2 YYNGEE. V lost 0 bases to trimming and J lost 2 bases, with 9 bases between them. The CDR3 is made up of 15 amino acids.

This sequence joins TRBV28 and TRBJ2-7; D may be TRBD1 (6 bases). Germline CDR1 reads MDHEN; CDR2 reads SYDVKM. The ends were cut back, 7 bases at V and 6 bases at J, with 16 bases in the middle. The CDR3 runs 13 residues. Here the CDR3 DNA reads TGTGCCAGCAACCCGGGCGACAGGAGCGAGCAGTACTTC. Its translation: CASNPGDRSEQYF.

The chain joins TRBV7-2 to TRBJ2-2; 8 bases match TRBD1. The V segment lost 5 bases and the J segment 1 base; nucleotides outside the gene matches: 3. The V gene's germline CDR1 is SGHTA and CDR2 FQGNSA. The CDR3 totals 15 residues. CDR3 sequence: CASSPGTGNTGELFF. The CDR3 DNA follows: TGTGCCAGCAGCCCTGGGACAGGGAACACCGGGGAGCTGTTTTTT.

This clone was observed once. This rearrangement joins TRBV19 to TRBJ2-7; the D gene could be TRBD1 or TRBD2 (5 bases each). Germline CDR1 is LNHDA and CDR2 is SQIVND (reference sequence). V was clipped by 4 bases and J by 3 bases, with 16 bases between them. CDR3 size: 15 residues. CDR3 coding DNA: TGTGCCAGTAGTAGCCTCGGGACGGTGTTCTACGAGCAGTACTTC. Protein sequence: CASSSLGTVFYEQYF.

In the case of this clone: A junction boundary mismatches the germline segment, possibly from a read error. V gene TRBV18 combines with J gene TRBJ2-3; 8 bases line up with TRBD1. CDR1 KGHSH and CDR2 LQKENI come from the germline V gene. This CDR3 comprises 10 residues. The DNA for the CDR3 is TGTGCCAGCTCGAGGGACAGGACGAGTTTT. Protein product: CASSRDRTSF. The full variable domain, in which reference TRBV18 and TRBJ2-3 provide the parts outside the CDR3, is NAGVMQNPRHLVRRRGQEARLRCSPMKGHSHVYWYRQLPEEGLKFMVYLQKENIIDESGMPKERFSAEFPKEGPSILRIQQVVRGDSAAYFCASSRDRTSFGPGTRLTVL.

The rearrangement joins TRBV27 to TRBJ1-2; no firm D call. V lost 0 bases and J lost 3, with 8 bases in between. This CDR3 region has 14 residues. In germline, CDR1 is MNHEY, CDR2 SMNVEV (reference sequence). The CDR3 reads CASSLSAVYYGYTF. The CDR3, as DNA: TGTGCCAGCAGTTTATCCGCAGTATACTATGGCTACACCTTC.

The CDR3 is CASSLGPGGEKLFF. CDR3 bases: TGCGCCAGCAGCTTGGGGCCAGGTGGGGAAAAACTGTTTTTT. The chain links TRBV5-1 to TRBJ1-4; D unclear. Between the trimmed V and J ends, which lost 0 bases and 8 bases, there was a span of 11 bases. The CDR3 contains 14 residues. Germline loops: CDR1 SGHRS, CDR2 YFSETQ.

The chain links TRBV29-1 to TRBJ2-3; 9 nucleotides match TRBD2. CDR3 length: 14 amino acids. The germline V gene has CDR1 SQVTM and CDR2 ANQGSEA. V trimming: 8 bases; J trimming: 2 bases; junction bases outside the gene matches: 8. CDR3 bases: TGCAGCTATGCATTAGCGGGGGCCACAGATACGCAGTATTTT. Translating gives CSYALAGATDTQYF.

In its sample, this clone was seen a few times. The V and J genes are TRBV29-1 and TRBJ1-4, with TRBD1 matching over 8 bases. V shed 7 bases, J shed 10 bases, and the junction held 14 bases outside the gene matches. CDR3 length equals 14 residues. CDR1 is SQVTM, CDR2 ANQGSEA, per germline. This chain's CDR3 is CSAMNRGQGAKLFF. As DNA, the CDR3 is TGCAGCGCGATGAATCGTGGCCAGGGGGCAAAACTGTTTTTT.

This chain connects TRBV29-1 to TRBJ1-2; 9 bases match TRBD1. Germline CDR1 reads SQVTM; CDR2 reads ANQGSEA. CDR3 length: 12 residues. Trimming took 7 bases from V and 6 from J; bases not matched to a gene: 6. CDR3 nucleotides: TGCAGCGCTGGGACAGGGATTGATGGCTACACCTTC. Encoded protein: CSAGTGIDGYTF.